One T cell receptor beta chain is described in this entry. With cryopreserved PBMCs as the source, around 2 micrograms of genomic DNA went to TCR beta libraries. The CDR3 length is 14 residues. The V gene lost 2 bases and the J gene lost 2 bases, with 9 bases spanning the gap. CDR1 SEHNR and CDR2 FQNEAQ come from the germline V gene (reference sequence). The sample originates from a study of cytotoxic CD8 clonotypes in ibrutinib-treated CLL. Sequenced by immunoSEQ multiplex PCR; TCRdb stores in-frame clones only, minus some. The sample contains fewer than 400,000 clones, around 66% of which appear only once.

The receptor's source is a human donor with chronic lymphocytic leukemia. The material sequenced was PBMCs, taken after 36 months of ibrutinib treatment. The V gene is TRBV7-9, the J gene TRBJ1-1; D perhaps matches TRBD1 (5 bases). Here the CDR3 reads CASSLSTVNTEAFF. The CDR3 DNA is TGTGCCAGCAGCTTATCGACAGTAAACACTGAAGCTTTCTTT. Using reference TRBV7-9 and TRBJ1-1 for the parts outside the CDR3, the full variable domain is DTGVSQNPRHKITKRGQNVTFRCDPISEHNRLYWYRQTLGQGPEFLTYFQNEAQLEKSRLLSDRFSAERPKGSFSTLEIQRTEQGDSAMYLCASSLSTVNTEAFFGQGTRLTVV.